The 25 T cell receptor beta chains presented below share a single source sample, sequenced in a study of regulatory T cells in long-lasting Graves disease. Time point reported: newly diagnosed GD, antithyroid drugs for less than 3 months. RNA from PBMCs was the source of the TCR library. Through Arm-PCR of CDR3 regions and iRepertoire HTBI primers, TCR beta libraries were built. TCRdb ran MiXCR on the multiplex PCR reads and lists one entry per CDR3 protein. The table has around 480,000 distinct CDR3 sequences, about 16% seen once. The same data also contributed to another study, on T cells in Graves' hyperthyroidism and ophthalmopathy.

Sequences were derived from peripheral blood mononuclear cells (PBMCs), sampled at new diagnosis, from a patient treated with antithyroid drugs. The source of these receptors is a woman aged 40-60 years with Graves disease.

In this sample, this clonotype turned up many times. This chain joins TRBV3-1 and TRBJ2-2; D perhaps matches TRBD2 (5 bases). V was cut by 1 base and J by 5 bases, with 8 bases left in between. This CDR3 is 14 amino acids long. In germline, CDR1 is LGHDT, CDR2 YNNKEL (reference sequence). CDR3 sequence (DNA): TGTGCCAGCAGCCAAGCCGGAGGTACCGGGGAGCTGTTTTTT. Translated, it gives CASSQAGGTGELFF. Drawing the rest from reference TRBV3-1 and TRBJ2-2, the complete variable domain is DTAVSQTPKYLVTQMGNDKSIKCEQNLGHDTMYWYKQDSKKFLKIMFSYNNKELIINETVPNRFSPKSPDKAHLNLHINSLELGDSAVYFCASSQAGGTGELFFGEGSRLTVL.

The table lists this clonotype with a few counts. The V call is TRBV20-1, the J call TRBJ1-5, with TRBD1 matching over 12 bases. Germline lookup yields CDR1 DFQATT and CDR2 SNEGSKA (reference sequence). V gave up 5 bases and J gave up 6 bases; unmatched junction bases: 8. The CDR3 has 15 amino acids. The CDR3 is CSASTGTGGGQPQHF. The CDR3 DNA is TGCAGTGCTTCCACCGGGACAGGGGGCGGTCAGCCCCAGCATTTT.

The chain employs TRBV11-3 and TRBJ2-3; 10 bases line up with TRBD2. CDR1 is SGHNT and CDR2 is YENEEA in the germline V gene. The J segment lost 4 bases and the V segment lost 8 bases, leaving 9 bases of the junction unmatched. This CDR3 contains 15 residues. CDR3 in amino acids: CASASGGATSDTQYF. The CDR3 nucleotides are TGTGCCAGCGCCAGCGGGGGGGCCACGTCAGATACGCAGTATTTT.

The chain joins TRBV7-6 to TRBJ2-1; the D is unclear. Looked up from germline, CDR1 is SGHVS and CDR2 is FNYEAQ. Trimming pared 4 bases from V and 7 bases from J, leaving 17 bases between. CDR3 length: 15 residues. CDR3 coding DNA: TGTGCCAGCAGCTCTAGTTCCATCCCCGGGAATGAGCAGTTCTTC. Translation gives CASSSSSIPGNEQFF.

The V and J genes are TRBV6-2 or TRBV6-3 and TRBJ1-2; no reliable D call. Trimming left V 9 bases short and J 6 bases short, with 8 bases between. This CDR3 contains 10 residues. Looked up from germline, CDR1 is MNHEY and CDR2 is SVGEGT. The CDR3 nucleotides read TGTGCCAGTTCCCGGAATGGCTACACCTTC. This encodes CASSRNGYTF.

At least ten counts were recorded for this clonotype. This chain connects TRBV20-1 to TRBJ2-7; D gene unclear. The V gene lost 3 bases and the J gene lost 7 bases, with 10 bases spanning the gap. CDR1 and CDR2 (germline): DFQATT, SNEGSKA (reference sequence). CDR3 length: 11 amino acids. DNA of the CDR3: TGCAGTGCTAGTCGTTCCGTGGAGCAGTACTTC. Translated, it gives CSASRSVEQYF.

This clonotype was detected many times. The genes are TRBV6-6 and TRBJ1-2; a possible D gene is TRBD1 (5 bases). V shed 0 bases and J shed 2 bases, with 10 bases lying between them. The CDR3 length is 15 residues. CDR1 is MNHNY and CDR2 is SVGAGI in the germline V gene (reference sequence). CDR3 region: CASSYSEGTNYGYTF. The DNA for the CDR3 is TGTGCCAGCAGTTACTCGGAGGGGACCAACTATGGCTACACCTTC.

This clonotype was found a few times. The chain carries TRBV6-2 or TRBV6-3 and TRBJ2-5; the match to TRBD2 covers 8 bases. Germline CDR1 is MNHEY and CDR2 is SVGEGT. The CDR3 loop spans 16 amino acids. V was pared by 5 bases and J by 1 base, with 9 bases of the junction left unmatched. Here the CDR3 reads CASSEGAGEFQETQYF. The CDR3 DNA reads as TGTGCCAGCAGTGAAGGAGCGGGGGAGTTCCAAGAGACCCAGTACTTC.

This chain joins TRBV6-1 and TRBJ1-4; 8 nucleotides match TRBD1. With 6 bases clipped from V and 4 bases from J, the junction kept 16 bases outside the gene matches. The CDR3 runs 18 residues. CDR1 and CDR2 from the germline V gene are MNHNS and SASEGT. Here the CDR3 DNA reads TGTGCCAGCAGCGACCCCGGGACAGGCGATCGCCTTAATGAAAAACTGTTTTTT. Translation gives CASSDPGTGDRLNEKLFF.

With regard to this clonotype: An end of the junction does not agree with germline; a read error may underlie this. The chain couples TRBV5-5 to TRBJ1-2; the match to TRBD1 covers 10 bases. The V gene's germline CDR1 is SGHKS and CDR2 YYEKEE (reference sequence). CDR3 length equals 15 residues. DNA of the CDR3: TGTGCCAGCGGCTTGGAGGGACAGGGGATCCTGGGCTACACCTTC. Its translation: CASGLEGQGILGYTF.

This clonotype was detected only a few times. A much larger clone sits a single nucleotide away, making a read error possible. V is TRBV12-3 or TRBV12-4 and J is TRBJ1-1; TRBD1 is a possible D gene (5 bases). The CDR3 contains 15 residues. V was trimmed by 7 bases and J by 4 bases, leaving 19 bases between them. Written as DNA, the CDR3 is TGTGCCAGCAACTCCTGGACAAGGATTATCACTGAAGCTTTCTTT. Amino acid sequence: CASNSWTRIITEAFF.

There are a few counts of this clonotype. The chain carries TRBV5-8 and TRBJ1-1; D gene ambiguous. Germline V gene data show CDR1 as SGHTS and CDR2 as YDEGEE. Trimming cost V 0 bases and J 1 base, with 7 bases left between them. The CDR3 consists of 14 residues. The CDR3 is CASSLDSWNTEAFF. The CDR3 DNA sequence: TGTGCCAGCAGCTTGGACAGTTGGAACACTGAAGCTTTCTTT.

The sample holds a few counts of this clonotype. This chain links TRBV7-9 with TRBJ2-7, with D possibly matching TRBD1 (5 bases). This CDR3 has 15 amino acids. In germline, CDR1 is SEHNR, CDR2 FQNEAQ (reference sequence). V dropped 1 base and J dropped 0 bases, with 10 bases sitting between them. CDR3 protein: CASSLEAGPSYEQYF. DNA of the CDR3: TGTGCCAGCAGCTTAGAAGCAGGGCCCTCCTACGAGCAGTACTTC.

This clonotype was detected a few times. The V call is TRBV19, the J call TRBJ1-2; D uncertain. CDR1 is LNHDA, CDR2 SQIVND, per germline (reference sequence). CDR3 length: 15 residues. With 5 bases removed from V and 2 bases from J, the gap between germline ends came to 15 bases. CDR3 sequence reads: CASSAPTEANYGYTF. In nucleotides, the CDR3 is TGTGCCAGTAGTGCCCCCACGGAGGCCAACTATGGCTACACCTTC.

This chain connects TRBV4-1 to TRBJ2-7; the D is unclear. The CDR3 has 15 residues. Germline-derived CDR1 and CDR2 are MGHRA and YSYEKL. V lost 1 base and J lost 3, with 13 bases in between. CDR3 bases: TGCGCCAGCAGCCAAGTAACAGCGAGAGTCTACGAGCAGTACTTC. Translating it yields CASSQVTARVYEQYF.

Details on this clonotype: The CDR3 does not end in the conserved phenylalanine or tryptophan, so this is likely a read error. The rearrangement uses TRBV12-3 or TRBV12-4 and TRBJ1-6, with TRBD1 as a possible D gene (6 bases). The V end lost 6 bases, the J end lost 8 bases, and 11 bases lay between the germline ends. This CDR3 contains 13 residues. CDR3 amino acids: CASRSQGYSPLHL. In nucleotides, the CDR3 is TGTGCCAGCAGGTCCCAGGGGTATTCACCCCTCCACCTT.

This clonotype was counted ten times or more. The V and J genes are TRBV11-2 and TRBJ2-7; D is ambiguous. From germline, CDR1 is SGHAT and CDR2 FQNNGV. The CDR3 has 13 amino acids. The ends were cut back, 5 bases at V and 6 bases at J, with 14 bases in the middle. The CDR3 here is CASSPRYETEQYF. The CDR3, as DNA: TGTGCCAGCAGCCCTAGATATGAGACCGAGCAGTACTTC.

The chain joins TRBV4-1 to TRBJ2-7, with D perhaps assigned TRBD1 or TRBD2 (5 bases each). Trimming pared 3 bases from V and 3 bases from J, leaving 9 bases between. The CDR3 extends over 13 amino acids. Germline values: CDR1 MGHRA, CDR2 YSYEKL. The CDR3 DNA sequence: TGCGCCAGCAGCCATGAGGGGAGCTACGAGCAGTACTTC. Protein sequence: CASSHEGSYEQYF.

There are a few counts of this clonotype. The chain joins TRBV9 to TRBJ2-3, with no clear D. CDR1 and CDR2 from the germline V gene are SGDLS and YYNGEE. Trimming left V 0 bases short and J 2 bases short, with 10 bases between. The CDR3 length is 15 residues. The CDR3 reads CASSVAVGNTDTQYF. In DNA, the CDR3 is TGTGCCAGCAGCGTAGCTGTGGGGAACACAGATACGCAGTATTTT.

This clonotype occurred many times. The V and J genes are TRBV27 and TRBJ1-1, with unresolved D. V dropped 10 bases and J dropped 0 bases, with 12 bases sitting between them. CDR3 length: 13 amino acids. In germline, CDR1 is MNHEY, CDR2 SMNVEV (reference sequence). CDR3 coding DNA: TGTGCCATCCGAGAGAATTTGAACACTGAAGCTTTCTTT. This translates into CAIRENLNTEAFF.

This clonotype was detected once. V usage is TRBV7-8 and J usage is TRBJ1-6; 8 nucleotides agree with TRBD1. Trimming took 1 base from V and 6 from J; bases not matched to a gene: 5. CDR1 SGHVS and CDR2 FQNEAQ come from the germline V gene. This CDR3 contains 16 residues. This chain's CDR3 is CASSLVYGQGNSPLHF. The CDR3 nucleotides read TGTGCCAGCAGCTTAGTCTATGGACAGGGTAATTCACCCCTCCACTTT.

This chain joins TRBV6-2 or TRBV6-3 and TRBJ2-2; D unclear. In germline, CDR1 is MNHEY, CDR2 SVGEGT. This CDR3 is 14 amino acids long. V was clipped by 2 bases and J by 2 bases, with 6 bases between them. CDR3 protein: CASSYGPNTGELFF. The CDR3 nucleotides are TGTGCCAGCAGTTACGGTCCCAACACCGGGGAGCTGTTTTTT.

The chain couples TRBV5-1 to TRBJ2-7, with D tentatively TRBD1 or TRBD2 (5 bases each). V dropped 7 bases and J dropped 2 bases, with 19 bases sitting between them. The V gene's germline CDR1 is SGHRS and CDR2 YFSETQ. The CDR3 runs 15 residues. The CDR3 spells CASGEGSFGPYEQYF. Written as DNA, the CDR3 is TGCGCCAGCGGAGAGGGGAGTTTCGGTCCCTACGAGCAGTACTTC.

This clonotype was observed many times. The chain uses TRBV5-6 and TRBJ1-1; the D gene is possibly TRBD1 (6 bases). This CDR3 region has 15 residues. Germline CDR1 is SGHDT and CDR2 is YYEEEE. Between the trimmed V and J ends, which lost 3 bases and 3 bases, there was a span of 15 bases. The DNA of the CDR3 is TGTGCCAGCAGCTGGAGGGCAGGGGCAGACACTGAAGCTTTCTTT. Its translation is CASSWRAGADTEAFF.

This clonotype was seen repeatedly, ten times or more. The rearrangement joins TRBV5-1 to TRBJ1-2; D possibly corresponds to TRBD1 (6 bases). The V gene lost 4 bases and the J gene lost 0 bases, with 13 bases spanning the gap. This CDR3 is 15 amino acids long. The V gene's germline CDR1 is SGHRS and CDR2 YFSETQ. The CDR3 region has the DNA TGCGCCAGCAGCATAGACGGACAGCCTAACTATGGCTACACCTTC. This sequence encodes CASSIDGQPNYGYTF. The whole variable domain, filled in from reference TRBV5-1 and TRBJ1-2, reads KAGVTQTPRYLIKTRGQQVTLSCSPISGHRSVSWYQQTPGQGLQFLFEYFSETQRNKGNFPGRFSGRQFSNSRSEMNVSTLELGDSALYLCASSIDGQPNYGYTFGSGTRLTVV.